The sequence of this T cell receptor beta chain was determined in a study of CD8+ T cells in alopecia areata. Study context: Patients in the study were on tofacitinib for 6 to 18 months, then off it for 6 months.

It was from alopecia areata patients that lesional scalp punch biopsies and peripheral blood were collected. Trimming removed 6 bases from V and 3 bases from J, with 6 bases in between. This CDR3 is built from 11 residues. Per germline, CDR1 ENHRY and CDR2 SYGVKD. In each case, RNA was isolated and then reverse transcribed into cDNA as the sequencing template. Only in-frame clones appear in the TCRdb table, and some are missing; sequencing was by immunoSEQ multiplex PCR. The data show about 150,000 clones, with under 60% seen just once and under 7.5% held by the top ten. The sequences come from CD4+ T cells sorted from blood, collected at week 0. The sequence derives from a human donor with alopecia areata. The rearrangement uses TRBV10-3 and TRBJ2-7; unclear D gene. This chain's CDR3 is CAIRGNYEQYF. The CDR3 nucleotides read TGTGCCATCAGAGGGAACTACGAGCAGTACTTC.